This TCR beta chain was sequenced during a study of OX40 agonist ivuxolimab in advanced cancers. Background on the study: Cohort: roughly 79% men, mean age about 60, aged about 20 to 80. Study-wide results and limits: Among the lowest levels of clonal expansion were found in partial responders at 0.1-3.0 mg/kg. Low levels of normalized T-cell clonal expansion also appeared in some nonresponders.

Measured with immunoSEQ multiplex PCR; TCRdb has only the in-frame clones, and not every one. In the table there are 60,000 to 65,000 clones, approximately 90% of which are singletons. Autoimmune disease history or systemic immunosuppression meant exclusion. As concerns this clone: Its antigen is currently unknown.

The germline CDR1 and CDR2 sequences are SGHNT and YYREEE (reference sequence). The CDR3 length is 15 residues. V gave up 4 bases and J gave up 3 bases, with 16 bases separating them. This receptor was identified in an adult with an advanced solid tumor such as melanoma, head and neck, liver or kidney cancer. The chain joins TRBV5-4 to TRBJ2-5; TRBD1 might be the D (6 bases). Sample: CD4+ or CD8+ T cells sorted from blood, taken in a trial of the OX40 agonist ivuxolimab. The CDR3 coding sequence is TGTGCCAGCAGCCCCTGGACAGAGAACAAAGAGACCCAGTACTTC. Protein: CASSPWTENKETQYF.